Detailed here is one T cell receptor (beta chain). What it binds is unknown. This entry is derived from a study of cytomegalovirus exposure and HLA in healthy donors. Germline CDR1 is SNHLY and CDR2 is FYNNEI. This CDR3 is 15 amino acids long. Trimming shortened V by 5 bases and J by 7 bases, and 17 bases separated the two germline ends. The study, taken as a whole, reports: There was a cluster of highly shared sequence variants that was likely a sequencing artifact.

The PCR made use of 60 Vbeta and 13 Jbeta primers. The table came from immunoSEQ multiplex PCR; TCRdb's copy has only in-frame clones and leaves some out. In total, the table holds some 55,000 clones. At collection, donors were nominally healthy, but unrecorded immune exposures were probable. The chain couples TRBV2 to TRBJ2-2; D is possibly TRBD1 (5 bases). The sequenced material came from PBMCs. The TCR was taken from a young man in good health and CMV-seropositive. CDR3 amino acids: CASSRAREGIGELFF. The CDR3 bases are TGTGCCAGCAGTCGGGCCAGGGAAGGGATCGGGGAGCTGTTTTTT. Using reference TRBV2 and TRBJ2-2 for the parts outside the CDR3, the full variable domain is EPEVTQTPSHQVTQMGQEVILRCVPISNHLYFYWYRQILGQKVEFLVSFYNNEISEKSEIFDDQFSVERPDGSNFTLKIRSTKLEDSAMYFCASSRAREGIGELFFGEGSRLTVL.